This T cell receptor (beta chain) was identified in a study of cytomegalovirus exposure and HLA in healthy donors. Points on this clone: Its antigen is not known.

Findings and caveats of the study: The listing of some 170 TCR beta chains classed them as cytomegalovirus-associated. A reported reduction in N-insertions relative to the roughly 670-donor mean was seen in an Asian-associated ancestry cluster in a later analysis.

PCR employed 60 Vbeta and 13 Jbeta primers. Original handling: Roughly 80 million unique TCR beta chains, 10 million to 14 million shared, were counted in a later analysis. Repertoires were generated with immunoSEQ multiplex PCR, while TCRdb's copy carries only in-frame clones and drops some. That table gives V, J and clone size, and the DNA gave D and trimming. Seen here are under 130,000 clones, 74% observed once, and the top ten hold approximately 2.5%. Whereas donors were nominally healthy upon sampling, unrecorded immune exposures were probable. This CDR3 has 17 residues. The germline V gene has CDR1 SGHNT and CDR2 YYREEE (reference sequence). After removal of 4 bases from V and 3 bases from J, the junction contained 8 bases not matched to a gene.

This sequence was found in a man aged 50-59 years in good health and CMV-seropositive. Material for sequencing was PBMCs. The rearrangement uses TRBV5-4 and TRBJ2-3; TRBD2 aligns across 13 bases. The DNA of the CDR3 is TGTGCCAGCAGCCAGACTAGCGGGGGGCCCCGTACAGATACGCAGTATTTT. Encoded protein: CASSQTSGGPRTDTQYF.